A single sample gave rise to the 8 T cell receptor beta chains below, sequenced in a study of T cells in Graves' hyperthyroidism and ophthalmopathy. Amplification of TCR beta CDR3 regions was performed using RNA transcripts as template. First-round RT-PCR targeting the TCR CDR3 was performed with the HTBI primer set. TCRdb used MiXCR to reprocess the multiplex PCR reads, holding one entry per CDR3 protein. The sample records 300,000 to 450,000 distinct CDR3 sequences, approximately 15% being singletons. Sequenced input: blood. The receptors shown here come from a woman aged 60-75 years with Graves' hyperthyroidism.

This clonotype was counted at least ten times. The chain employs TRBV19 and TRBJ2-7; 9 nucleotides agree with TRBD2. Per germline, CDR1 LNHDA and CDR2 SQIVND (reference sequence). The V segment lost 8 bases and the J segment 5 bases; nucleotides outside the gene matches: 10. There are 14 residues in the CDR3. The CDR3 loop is CASSASGNSDEQYF. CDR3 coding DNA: TGTGCCAGTTCGGCTAGCGGGAATTCTGACGAGCAGTACTTC.

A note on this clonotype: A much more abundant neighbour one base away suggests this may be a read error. The CDR3 region is CASGATPTRNYGYTF. The CDR3 DNA is TGTGCTAGTGGGGCGACCCCGACAAGGAACTATGGCTACACCTTC. The rearrangement uses TRBV12-5 and TRBJ1-2; no reliable D call. The CDR3 contains 15 residues. V was pared by 6 bases and J by 2 bases, with 16 bases between. The germline gives CDR1 LGHNT, CDR2 FRNRAP.

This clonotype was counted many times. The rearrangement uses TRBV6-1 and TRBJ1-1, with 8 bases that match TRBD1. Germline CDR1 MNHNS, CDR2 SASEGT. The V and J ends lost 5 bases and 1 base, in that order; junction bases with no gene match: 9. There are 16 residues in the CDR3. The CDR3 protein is CASSYSQGAGNTEAFF. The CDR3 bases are TGTGCCAGCAGTTATTCCCAGGGGGCTGGGAACACTGAAGCTTTCTTT.

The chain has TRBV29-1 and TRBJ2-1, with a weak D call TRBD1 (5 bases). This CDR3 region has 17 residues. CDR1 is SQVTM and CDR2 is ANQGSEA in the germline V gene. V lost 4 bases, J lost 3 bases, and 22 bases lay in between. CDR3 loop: CSVGHPPHRYGYNEQFF. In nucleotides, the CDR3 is TGCAGCGTTGGCCACCCTCCACACAGGTATGGCTACAATGAGCAGTTCTTC.

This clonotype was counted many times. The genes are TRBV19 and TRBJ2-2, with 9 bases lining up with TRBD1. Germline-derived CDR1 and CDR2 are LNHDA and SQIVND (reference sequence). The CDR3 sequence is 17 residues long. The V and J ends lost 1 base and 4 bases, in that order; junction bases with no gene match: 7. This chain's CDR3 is CASSIGGTGFPTGELFF. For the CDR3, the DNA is TGTGCCAGTAGTATAGGTGGGACAGGGTTCCCCACCGGGGAGCTGTTTTTT.

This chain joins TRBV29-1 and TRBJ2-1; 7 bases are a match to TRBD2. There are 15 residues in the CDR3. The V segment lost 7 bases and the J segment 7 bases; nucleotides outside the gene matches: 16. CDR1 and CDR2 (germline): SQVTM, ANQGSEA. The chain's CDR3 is CSARRASGIGNEQFF. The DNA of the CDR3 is TGCAGCGCTCGACGTGCCAGCGGGATTGGGAATGAGCAGTTCTTC.

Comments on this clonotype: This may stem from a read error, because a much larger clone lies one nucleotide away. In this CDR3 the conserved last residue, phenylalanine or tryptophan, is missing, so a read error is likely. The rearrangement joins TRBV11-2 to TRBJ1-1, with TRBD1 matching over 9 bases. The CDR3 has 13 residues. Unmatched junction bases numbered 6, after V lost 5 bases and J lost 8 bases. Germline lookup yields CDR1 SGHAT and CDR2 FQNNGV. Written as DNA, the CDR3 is TGTGCCAGCAGCACTGGGACAGGGAGCGAAGCTTTCCTT. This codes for CASSTGTGSEAFL.

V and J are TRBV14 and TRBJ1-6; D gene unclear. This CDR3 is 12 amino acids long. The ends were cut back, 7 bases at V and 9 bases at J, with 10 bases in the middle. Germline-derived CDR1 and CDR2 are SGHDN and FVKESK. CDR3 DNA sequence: TGTGCCAGCACCATACGGAGTTCACCCCTCCACTTT. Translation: CASTIRSSPLHF.